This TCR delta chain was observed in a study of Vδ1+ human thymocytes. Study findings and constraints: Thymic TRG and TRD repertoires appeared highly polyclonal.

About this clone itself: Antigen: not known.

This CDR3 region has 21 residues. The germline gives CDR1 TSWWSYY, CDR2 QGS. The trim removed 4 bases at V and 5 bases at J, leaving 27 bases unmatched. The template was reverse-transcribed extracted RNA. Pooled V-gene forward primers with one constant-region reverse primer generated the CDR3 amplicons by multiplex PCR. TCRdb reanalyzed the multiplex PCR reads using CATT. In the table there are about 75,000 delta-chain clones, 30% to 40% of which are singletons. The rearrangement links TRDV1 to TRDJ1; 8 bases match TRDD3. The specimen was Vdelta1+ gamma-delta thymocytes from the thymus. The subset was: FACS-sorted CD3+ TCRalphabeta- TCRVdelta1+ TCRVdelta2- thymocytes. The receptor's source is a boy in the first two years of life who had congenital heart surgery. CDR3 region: CALGASLLPVKVMYWGDKLIF. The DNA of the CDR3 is TGTGCTCTTGGGGCCTCCCTTCTCCCCGTGAAGGTGATGTACTGGGGGGATAAACTCATCTTT.